This TCR beta chain originates from a study of blood T cell repertoires in COVID-19. Across the whole study: The United States, Italy and Spain provided the acute and convalescent COVID-19 samples.

The CDR3 sequence is 14 residues long. CDR1 is SQVTM and CDR2 is ANQGSEA in the germline V gene. V lost 7 bases and J lost 4; bases outside the gene matches: 6. Under the authors' procedure: Amplification from reference gene primers served as the basis for estimated nucleated cell counts. Only in-frame clones appear in the TCRdb table, and some are missing; sequencing was by immunoSEQ multiplex PCR. That table furnishes V, J and clone size, whereas the DNA furnished D and trimming. The sample includes 55,000 to 80,000 clones, approximately 78% of them seen just once. There are a few counts of this clone.

The chain couples TRBV29-1 to TRBJ2-1; 11 bases map to TRBD2. What was sequenced was peripheral blood. This TCR was sampled from a human donor in a cohort sampled during active COVID-19. CDR3 in amino acids: CSDSGLAEYNEQFF. DNA for the CDR3: TGCAGCGACTCGGGACTAGCGGAGTACAATGAGCAGTTCTTC.